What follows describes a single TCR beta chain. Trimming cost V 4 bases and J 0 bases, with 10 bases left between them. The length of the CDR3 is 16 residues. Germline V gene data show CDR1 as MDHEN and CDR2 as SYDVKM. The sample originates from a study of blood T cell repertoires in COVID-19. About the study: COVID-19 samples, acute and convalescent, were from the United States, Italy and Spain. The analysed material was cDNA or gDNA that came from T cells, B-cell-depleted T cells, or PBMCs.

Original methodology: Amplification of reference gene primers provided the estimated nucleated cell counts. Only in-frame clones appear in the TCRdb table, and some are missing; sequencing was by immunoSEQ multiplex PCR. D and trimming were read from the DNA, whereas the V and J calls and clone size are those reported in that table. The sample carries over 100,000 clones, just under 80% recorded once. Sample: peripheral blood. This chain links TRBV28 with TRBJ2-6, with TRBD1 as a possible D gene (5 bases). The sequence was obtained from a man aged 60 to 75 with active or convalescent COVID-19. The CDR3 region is CASSSRQISGANVLTF. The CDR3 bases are TGTGCCAGCAGTTCCCGACAGATCTCTGGGGCCAACGTCCTGACTTTC. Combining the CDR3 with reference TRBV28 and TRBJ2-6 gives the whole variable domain DVKVTQSSRYLVKRTGEKVFLECVQDMDHENMFWYRQDPGLGLRLIYFSYDVKMKEKGDIPEGYSVSREKKERFSLILESASTNQTSMYLCASSSRQISGANVLTFGAGSRLTVL.